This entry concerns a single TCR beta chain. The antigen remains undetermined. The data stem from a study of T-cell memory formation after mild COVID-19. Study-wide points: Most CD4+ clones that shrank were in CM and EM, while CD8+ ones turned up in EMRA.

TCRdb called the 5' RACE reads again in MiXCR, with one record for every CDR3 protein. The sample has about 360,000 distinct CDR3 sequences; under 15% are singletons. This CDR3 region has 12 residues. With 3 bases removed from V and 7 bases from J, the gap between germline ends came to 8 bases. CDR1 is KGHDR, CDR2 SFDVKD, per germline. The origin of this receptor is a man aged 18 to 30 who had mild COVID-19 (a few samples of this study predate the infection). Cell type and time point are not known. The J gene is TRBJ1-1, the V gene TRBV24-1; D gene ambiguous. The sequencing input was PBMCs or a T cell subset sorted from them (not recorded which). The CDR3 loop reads CATSDPDGEAFF. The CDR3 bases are TGTGCCACCAGTGATCCGGACGGTGAAGCTTTCTTT.